This T cell receptor (beta chain) was found in a study of technical replicates of blood from a few donors. The V gene end was trimmed by 0 bases and the J gene end by 1 base; junction bases not matched to a gene: 6. This CDR3 spans 19 amino acids. The V gene's germline CDR1 is LGHNA and CDR2 YNFKEQ. Profiling relied on immunoSEQ multiplex PCR, and the TCRdb table lists in-frame clones only, not all of them. Here the sample spans about 64,000 clones, approximately 86% being singletons. This clonotype was sampled from a human donor in good health. Some clones in this sample may be carry-over from other donors' samples. The sequencing sample was made of PBMCs. The chain links TRBV4-2 to TRBJ2-3, with 14 bases lining up with TRBD2. The chain's CDR3 is CASSQEATSGGAGTDTQYF. The CDR3 region has the DNA TGTGCCAGCAGCCAAGAGGCGACTAGCGGGGGGGCTGGCACAGATACGCAGTATTTT.